This section outlines one T cell receptor (beta chain) sequence together with its context. Its antigen is not identified. These data belong to a study of shared clonotypes between healthy human individuals. Per the germline V gene, CDR1 is SGHTA and CDR2 is FQGTGA. This CDR3 spans 15 amino acids. V was shortened by 2 bases and J by 7 bases, with 17 bases between the two germline ends. Study observations and caveats: With several donors compared, 4% to 5% of naive CD4 clonotypes were shared. The diversity represented, both genetic and in exposure history, was limited by few donors.

Sorted-subset replicate PCRs used roughly 180 ng DNA, approximately 30,000 T cell genomes. Sequenced by immunoSEQ multiplex PCR; TCRdb stores in-frame clones only, minus some. Of approximately 1.4 million clones listed, approximately 98% are singletons. The TCR originated in a man aged 25 to 40 in good health. The chain combines TRBV7-3 with TRBJ1-2; D gene unclear. Sequencing used naive CD4+ T cells sorted from blood. The subset here: CD45RA+ positively selected. Here the CDR3 reads CASSLGPQSQAGYTF. CDR3 DNA: TGTGCCAGCAGCTTAGGACCTCAAAGCCAGGCTGGCTACACCTTC.